Presented here are 27 T cell receptor beta chains from one specimen sequenced in a study of long-term antiretroviral therapy in people with HIV. They ran version v3.0 of the immunoSEQ assay at survey level. The method was immunoSEQ multiplex PCR; TCRdb's version includes in-frame clones alone and lacks a portion of them. Here the sample spans over 25,000 clones, roughly 98% being singletons. The sample was unsorted PBMCs, taken 7.6 years after starting antiretroviral therapy. All receptors come from a man between 25 and 39 years old with HIV.

The rearrangement links TRBV14 to TRBJ2-3, with 7 bases that match TRBD2. Trimming took 2 bases from V and 0 from J; bases not matched to a gene: 11. Germline V CDR1 and CDR2: SGHDN, FVKESK. The CDR3 is 18 amino acids. CDR3 sequence (DNA): TGTGCCAGCAGCCAAATCCCGGTGACTAGCTTTAGCACAGATACGCAGTATTTT. Its translation is CASSQIPVTSFSTDTQYF. The whole variable domain, filled in from reference TRBV14 and TRBJ2-3, reads EAGVTQFPSHSVIEKGQTVTLRCDPISGHDNLYWYRRVMGKEIKFLLHFVKESKQDESGMPNNRFLAERTGGTYSTLKVQPAELEDSGVYFCASSQIPVTSFSTDTQYFGPGTRLTVL.

CDR3 sequence: CASSSSPGQGKEKLFF. For the CDR3, the DNA is TGTGCCAGCAGCTCGTCTCCGGGGCAGGGGAAGGAAAAACTGTTTTTT. V and J are TRBV13 and TRBJ1-4, with D perhaps TRBD1 (6 bases). Germline V gene sequence: CDR1 PRHDT, CDR2 FYEKMQ (reference sequence). This CDR3 contains 16 residues. V lost 4 bases to trimming and J lost 8 bases, with 20 bases between them.

This chain links TRBV4-2 with TRBJ1-6; D is ambiguous. V lost 0 bases and J 0 bases, leaving 9 bases between the germline ends. CDR1 and CDR2 from the germline V gene are LGHNA and YNFKEQ. CDR3 length equals 17 residues. CDR3 bases: TGTGCCAGCAGCCAAGAAGAGGGATTCTCCTATAATTCACCCCTCCACTTT. Amino acid sequence: CASSQEEGFSYNSPLHF.

The chain is built from TRBV19 and TRBJ1-3; no definite D call. CDR1 is LNHDA and CDR2 is SQIVND in the germline V gene (reference sequence). Trimming took off 5 bases at V and 4 bases at J, with 12 bases between the two ends. The CDR3 is made up of 14 amino acids. The CDR3 loop reads CASSFTGAGNTIYF. DNA of the CDR3: TGTGCCAGTAGTTTTACCGGCGCCGGAAACACCATATATTTT.

This chain connects TRBV19 to TRBJ1-1, with a possible D match to TRBD1 (5 bases). Trimming pared 6 bases from V and 4 bases from J, leaving 12 bases between. CDR3 length: 13 residues. Germline assignment: CDR1 LNHDA and CDR2 SQIVND (reference sequence). Written as DNA, the CDR3 is TGTGCCAGTAGCCGACCGGGGGGCACTGAAGCTTTCTTT. Protein sequence: CASSRPGGTEAFF.

The V call is TRBV6-5, the J call TRBJ1-5; D unresolved. There are 12 residues in the CDR3. CDR1 is MNHEY and CDR2 is SVGAGI in the germline V gene. V lost 8 bases to trimming and J lost 2 bases, with 7 bases between them. CDR3: CASGPRNQPQHF. The CDR3 coding sequence is TGTGCCAGCGGACCGCGCAATCAGCCCCAGCATTTT.

This rearrangement joins TRBV10-3 to TRBJ2-7, with 10 nucleotides matching TRBD2. V shed 7 bases, J shed 3 bases, and the junction held 9 bases outside the gene matches. The CDR3 is made up of 15 amino acids. Germline V gene data show CDR1 as ENHRY and CDR2 as SYGVKD. CDR3 sequence (DNA): TGTGCCATCACCGATCCGGGACTAGCGCTCTACGAGCAGTACTTC. This translates into CAITDPGLALYEQYF.

CDR3 in DNA: TGCGCCAGCAGCTTGGCCTCGGGCCTGTTTGACTATGGCTACACCTTC. This translates into CASSLASGLFDYGYTF. The rearrangement uses TRBV5-1 and TRBJ1-2, with D unclear. The V and J ends lost 0 bases and 3 bases respectively, with 15 bases between them. The CDR3 sequence is 16 residues long. Germline CDR1 is SGHRS and CDR2 is YFSETQ. Combining the CDR3 with reference TRBV5-1 and TRBJ1-2 gives the whole variable domain KAGVTQTPRYLIKTRGQQVTLSCSPISGHRSVSWYQQTPGQGLQFLFEYFSETQRNKGNFPGRFSGRQFSNSRSEMNVSTLELGDSALYLCASSLASGLFDYGYTFGSGTRLTVV.

This rearrangement joins TRBV9 to TRBJ2-6; perhaps TRBD1 as D (6 bases). The germline V gene encodes CDR1 SGDLS and CDR2 YYNGEE. This CDR3 contains 17 residues. The V gene lost 4 bases and the J gene lost 0 bases, with 14 bases spanning the gap. Here the CDR3 reads CASSPSTGYSGANVLTF. CDR3 DNA: TGTGCCAGCAGCCCCTCTACAGGGTACTCTGGGGCCAACGTCCTGACTTTC.

In DNA, the CDR3 is TGTGCCAGCAGCCGCGATCTAGCGGGGGGTGGGGCCAACGTCCTGACTTTC. This gives the protein CASSRDLAGGGANVLTF. This chain joins TRBV4-2 and TRBJ2-6, with 11 bases identical to TRBD2. Germline trimming cut 4 bases from V and 3 bases from J; bases unmatched to any gene: 5. The CDR3 runs 17 residues. CDR1 LGHNA and CDR2 YNFKEQ come from the germline V gene.

The gene calls are TRBV11-2 and TRBJ1-2, with a possible D match to TRBD1 (5 bases). This CDR3 has 14 residues. Per the germline V gene, CDR1 is SGHAT and CDR2 is FQNNGV. The V gene lost 3 bases and the J gene lost 2 bases, with 10 bases spanning the gap. CDR3 sequence reads: CASSFAGPNYGYTF. CDR3 nucleotides: TGTGCCAGCAGCTTCGCGGGACCGAACTATGGCTACACCTTC.

This rearrangement joins TRBV11-1 to TRBJ2-3; D gene ambiguous. V lost 8 bases and J lost 0, with 12 bases in between. CDR3 length: 14 amino acids. The V gene's germline CDR1 is SGHAT and CDR2 FQDESV (reference sequence). The CDR3 loop reads CASQHPTSTDTQYF. Here the CDR3 DNA reads TGTGCCAGCCAACACCCCACTAGCACAGATACGCAGTATTTT.

This chain connects TRBV6-6 to TRBJ1-5; D remains ambiguous. CDR1 and CDR2 (germline): MNHNY, SVGAGI (reference sequence). V lost 7 bases and J 7 bases, leaving 17 bases between the germline ends. This CDR3 is 14 amino acids long. CDR3 amino acids: CASKQTSGNQPQHF. The CDR3 bases are TGTGCCAGCAAACAAACCTCGGGGAACCAGCCCCAGCATTTT.

This chain connects TRBV18 to TRBJ2-7; 8 nucleotides line up with TRBD2. Looked up from germline, CDR1 is KGHSH and CDR2 is LQKENI. The V and J ends lost 3 bases and 1 base, in that order; junction bases with no gene match: 8. The CDR3 has 16 residues. This CDR3 reads CASSPIFSGVSYEQYF. In nucleotides, the CDR3 is TGTGCCAGCTCACCTATTTTTAGCGGGGTATCCTACGAGCAGTACTTC.

CDR3 amino acids: CASSPKGGQSYGYTF. The CDR3 nucleotides are TGTGCCAGCAGCCCTAAAGGCGGACAGAGCTATGGCTACACCTTC. The chain has TRBV7-8 and TRBJ1-2; TRBD1 might be the D (6 bases). This CDR3 is 15 amino acids long. With 5 bases removed from V and 4 bases from J, the gap between germline ends came to 17 bases. Germline CDR1 is SGHVS and CDR2 is FQNEAQ. Supplemented by reference TRBV7-8 and TRBJ1-2, the full variable domain reads GAGVSQSPRYKVAKRGQDVALRCDPISGHVSLFWYQQALGQGPEFLTYFQNEAQLDKSGLPSDRFFAERPEGSVSTLKIQRTQQEDSAVYLCASSPKGGQSYGYTFGSGTRLTVV.

The chain recombines TRBV7-9 with TRBJ1-1; D is perhaps TRBD1 (6 bases). The CDR3 has 16 amino acids. Germline V gives CDR1 SEHNR, CDR2 FQNEAQ (reference sequence). V was clipped by 3 bases and J by 0 bases, with 14 bases between them. The CDR3 here is CASSFGQQYMNTEAFF. The CDR3 coding sequence is TGTGCCAGCAGCTTCGGACAGCAGTACATGAACACTGAAGCTTTCTTT.

The chain recombines TRBV21-1 with TRBJ1-6; the table's TRBD1 call for D was not verified on the DNA. TRBV21-1 has pseudogene status. CDR3 size: 18 residues. CDR3 protein: CASSKGARGRYRNSPLHF. The CDR3 nucleotides are TGTGCCAGCAGCAAAGGGGCCAGGGGAAGATATCGTAATTCACCCCTCCACTTT.

In DNA form, the CDR3 reads TGTGCCAGCTCGCGGGCGCGTTACAATGAGCAGTTCTTC. Protein: CASSRARYNEQFF. This chain links TRBV6-5 with TRBJ2-1; weak D call: TRBD2 (5 bases). This CDR3 is built from 13 residues. Germline CDR1 and CDR2: MNHEY and SVGAGI. Trimming cost V 8 bases and J 4 bases, with 12 bases left between them.

Here the CDR3 DNA reads TGTGCCAGCAGCTTAGAAGGGACAGGAGGAACCGGGGAGCTGTTTTTT. Its translation is CASSLEGTGGTGELFF. The chain is built from TRBV11-3 and TRBJ2-2; 8 bases agree with TRBD1. CDR1 and CDR2 from the germline V gene are SGHNT and YENEEA. Trimming took 0 bases from V and 5 from J; bases not matched to a gene: 5. This CDR3 is 16 amino acids long.

The chain recombines TRBV7-2 with TRBJ2-5, with D possibly TRBD2 on 6 matching bases. CDR3 size: 14 residues. Trimming cost V 1 base and J 5 bases, with 11 bases left between them. Germline V gene lookup returns CDR1 SGHTA and CDR2 FQGNSA. CDR3 protein: CASSLVSGGETQYF. In DNA, the CDR3 is TGTGCCAGCAGCTTAGTGTCCGGGGGTGAGACCCAGTACTTC.

This chain connects TRBV6-5 to TRBJ1-1; weak D call: TRBD1 (6 bases). This CDR3 is 13 amino acids long. Trimming cost V 5 bases and J 8 bases, with 15 bases left between them. Germline assignment: CDR1 MNHEY and CDR2 SVGAGI. CDR3 residues: CASSEGGFSEAFF. The DNA of the CDR3 is TGTGCCAGCAGTGAGGGGGGTTTTTCAGAAGCTTTCTTT.

This chain uses TRBV6-1 with TRBJ2-7; the D call may be TRBD1 or TRBD2 (6 bases each). Trimming took 5 bases from V and 0 from J, leaving 14 bases between them. The CDR3 covers 15 residues. In germline, CDR1 is MNHNS, CDR2 SASEGT. The CDR3 region has the DNA TGTGCCAGCAGTCGCGAGGGGGGTTCCTCCTACGAGCAGTACTTC. Its translation is CASSREGGSSYEQYF.

The DNA for the CDR3 is TGTGCCAGCAGCCCCGAACACGGGGGGAAAACAGATACGCAGTATTTT. Protein: CASSPEHGGKTDTQYF. The chain carries TRBV7-3 and TRBJ2-3; 7 positions match TRBD2. J was trimmed by 3 bases and V by 5 bases; bases with no gene match: 11. The CDR3 spans 16 residues. The germline gives CDR1 SGHTA, CDR2 FQGTGA.

The V call is TRBV19, the J call TRBJ1-6; D gene ambiguous. Per germline, CDR1 LNHDA and CDR2 SQIVND (reference sequence). The CDR3 totals 13 residues. V shed 3 bases and J shed 10 bases, with 10 bases lying between them. CDR3 sequence: CASSMGSGSPLHF. The CDR3 nucleotides are TGTGCCAGTAGTATGGGGTCAGGATCACCCCTCCACTTT.

The chain uses TRBV9 and TRBJ2-7, with a tentative D call TRBD2 (7 bases). The CDR3 extends over 15 amino acids. From germline, CDR1 is SGDLS and CDR2 YYNGEE. Trimming stripped 4 bases from V and 5 bases from J, with 19 bases between. The CDR3 is CASSPGAGEWNEQYF. The DNA of the CDR3 is TGTGCCAGCAGCCCAGGGGCGGGAGAATGGAACGAGCAGTACTTC. Complete variable domain (other parts from reference TRBV9 and TRBJ2-7): DSGVTQTPKHLITATGQRVTLRCSPRSGDLSVYWYQQSLDQGLQFLIQYYNGEERAKGNILERFSAQQFPDLHSELNLSSLELGDSALYFCASSPGAGEWNEQYFGPGTRLTVT.

The chain carries TRBV4-3 and TRBJ2-3; D is uncertain. The germline V gene has CDR1 LGHNA and CDR2 YSLEER. This CDR3 region has 15 residues. V was cut by 8 bases and J by 0 bases, with 15 bases left in between. The chain's CDR3 is CASSQAPSSTDTQYF. The CDR3 DNA reads as TGCGCCAGCTCTCAGGCGCCCTCTAGCACAGATACGCAGTATTTT.

This clone was observed a single time. J is TRBJ2-7 and V is TRBV4-3; TRBD1 is a possible D gene (6 bases). Germline V gene sequence: CDR1 LGHNA, CDR2 YSLEER. V lost 1 base and J lost 3, with 16 bases in between. The CDR3 consists of 16 residues. The CDR3 nucleotides read TGCGCCAGCAGCCAAGCCGTGGGAGCAGGGGACTACGAGCAGTACTTC. Translating gives CASSQAVGAGDYEQYF.